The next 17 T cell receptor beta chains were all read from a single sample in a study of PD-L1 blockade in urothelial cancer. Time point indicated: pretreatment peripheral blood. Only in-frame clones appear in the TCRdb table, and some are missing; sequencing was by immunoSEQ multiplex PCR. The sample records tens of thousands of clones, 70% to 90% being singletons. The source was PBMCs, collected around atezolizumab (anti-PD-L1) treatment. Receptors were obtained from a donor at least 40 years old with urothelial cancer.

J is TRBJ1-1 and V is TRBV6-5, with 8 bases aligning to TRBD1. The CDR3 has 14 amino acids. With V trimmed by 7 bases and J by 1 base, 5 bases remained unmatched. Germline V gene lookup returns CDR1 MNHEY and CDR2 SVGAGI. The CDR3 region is CASTPGGWNTEAFF. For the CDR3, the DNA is TGTGCCAGCACCCCAGGGGGCTGGAACACTGAAGCTTTCTTT.

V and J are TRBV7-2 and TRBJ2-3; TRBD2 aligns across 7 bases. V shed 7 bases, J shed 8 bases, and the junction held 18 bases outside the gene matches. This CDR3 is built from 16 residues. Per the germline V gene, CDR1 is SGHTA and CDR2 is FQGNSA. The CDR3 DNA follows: TGTGCCAGCACCCCCCGCGGGGCTAGCGGCCATACTACGCAGTATTTT. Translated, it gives CASTPRGASGHTTQYF.

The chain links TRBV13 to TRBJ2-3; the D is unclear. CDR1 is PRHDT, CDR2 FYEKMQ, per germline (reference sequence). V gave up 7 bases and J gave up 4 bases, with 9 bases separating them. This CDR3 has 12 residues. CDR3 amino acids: CASTLGADTQYF. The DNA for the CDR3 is TGTGCCAGCACCCTGGGCGCAGATACGCAGTATTTT.

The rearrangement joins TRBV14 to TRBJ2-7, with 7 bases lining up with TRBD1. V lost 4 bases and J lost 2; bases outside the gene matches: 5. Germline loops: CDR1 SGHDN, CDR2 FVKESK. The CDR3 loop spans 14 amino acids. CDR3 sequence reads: CASSPRTGPYEQYF. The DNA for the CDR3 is TGTGCCAGCAGCCCCCGGACAGGCCCCTACGAGCAGTACTTC.

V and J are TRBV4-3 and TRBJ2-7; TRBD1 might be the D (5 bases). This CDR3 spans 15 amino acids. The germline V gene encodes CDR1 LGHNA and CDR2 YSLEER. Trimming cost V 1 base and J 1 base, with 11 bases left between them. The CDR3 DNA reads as TGCGCCAGCAGCCAAGTTTATGGGGCATCCTACGAGCAGTACTTC. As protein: CASSQVYGASYEQYF.

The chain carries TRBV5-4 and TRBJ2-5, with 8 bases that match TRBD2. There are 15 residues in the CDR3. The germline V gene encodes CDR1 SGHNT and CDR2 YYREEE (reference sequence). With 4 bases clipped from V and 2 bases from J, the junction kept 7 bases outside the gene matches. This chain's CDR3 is CASSRGGLGQETQYF. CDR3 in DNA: TGTGCCAGCAGCCGGGGGGGCCTCGGGCAAGAGACCCAGTACTTC.

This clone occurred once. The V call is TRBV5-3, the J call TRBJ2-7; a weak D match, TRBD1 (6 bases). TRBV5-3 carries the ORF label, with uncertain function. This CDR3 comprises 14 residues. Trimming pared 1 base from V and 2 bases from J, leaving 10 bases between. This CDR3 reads CARSLMDRPYEQYF. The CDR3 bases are TGTGCCAGAAGCTTGATGGACAGACCCTACGAGCAGTACTTC.

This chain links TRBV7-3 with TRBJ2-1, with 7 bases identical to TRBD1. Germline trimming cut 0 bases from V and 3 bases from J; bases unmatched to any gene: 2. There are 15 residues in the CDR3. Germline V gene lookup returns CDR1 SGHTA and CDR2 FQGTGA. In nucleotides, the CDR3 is TGTGCCAGCAGCTTAACCGGGGACAGCTACAATGAGCAGTTCTTC. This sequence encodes CASSLTGDSYNEQFF.

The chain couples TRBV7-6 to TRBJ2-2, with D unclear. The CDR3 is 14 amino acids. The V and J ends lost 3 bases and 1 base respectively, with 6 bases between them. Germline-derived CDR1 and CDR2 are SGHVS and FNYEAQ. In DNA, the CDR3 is TGTGCCAGCAGCTTTGGCCTGAACACCGGGGAGCTGTTTTTT. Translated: CASSFGLNTGELFF.

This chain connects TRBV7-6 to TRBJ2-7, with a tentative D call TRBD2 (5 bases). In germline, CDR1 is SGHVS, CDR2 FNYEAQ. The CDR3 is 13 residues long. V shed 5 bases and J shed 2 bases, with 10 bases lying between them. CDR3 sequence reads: CASSAGPAYEQYF. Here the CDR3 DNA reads TGTGCCAGCAGCGCGGGCCCTGCCTACGAGCAGTACTTC.

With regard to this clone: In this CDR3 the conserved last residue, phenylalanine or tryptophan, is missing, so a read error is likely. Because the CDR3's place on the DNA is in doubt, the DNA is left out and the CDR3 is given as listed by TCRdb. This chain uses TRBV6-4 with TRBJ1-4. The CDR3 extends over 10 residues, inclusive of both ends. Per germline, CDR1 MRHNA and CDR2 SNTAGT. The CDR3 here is CASSEPRLLG.

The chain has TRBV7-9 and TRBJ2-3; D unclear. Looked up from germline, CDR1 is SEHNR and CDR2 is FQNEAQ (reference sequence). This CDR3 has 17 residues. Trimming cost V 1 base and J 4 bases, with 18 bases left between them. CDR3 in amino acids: CASSLVGGSPAADTQYF. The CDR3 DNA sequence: TGTGCCAGCAGCTTAGTTGGCGGCTCCCCGGCGGCAGATACGCAGTATTTT.

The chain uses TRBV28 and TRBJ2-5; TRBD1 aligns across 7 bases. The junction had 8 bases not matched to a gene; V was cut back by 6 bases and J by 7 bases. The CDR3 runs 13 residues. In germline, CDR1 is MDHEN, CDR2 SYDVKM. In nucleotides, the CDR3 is TGTGCCAGCAGACCCGACAGGGCGGGGACCCAGTACTTC. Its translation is CASRPDRAGTQYF.

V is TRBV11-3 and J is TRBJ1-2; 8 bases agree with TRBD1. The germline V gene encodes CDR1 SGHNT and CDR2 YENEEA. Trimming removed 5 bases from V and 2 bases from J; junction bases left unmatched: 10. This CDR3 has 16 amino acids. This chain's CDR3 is CASSPPTGVGNYGYTF. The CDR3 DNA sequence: TGTGCCAGCAGCCCCCCGACAGGGGTGGGGAACTATGGCTACACCTTC.

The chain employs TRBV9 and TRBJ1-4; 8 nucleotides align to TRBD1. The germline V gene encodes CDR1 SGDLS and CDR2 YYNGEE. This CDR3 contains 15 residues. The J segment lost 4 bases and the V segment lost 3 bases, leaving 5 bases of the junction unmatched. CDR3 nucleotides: TGTGCCAGCAGCGATACAGGGGGTGTTAATGAAAAACTGTTTTTT. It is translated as CASSDTGGVNEKLFF.

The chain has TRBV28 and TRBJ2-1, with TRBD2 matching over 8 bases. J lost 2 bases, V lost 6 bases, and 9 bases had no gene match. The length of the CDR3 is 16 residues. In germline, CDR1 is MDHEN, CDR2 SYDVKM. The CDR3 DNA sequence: TGTGCCAGCAGCCGACGGGGGGGACTCGCCTACAATGAGCAGTTCTTC. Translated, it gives CASSRRGGLAYNEQFF.

The CDR3 DNA reads as TGTGCCAGCAGCGACCACAGGGCGCCCCACAATGAGCAGTTCTTC. Its translation: CASSDHRAPHNEQFF. The chain joins TRBV9 to TRBJ2-1, with D possibly TRBD1 on 6 matching bases. Trimming took 3 bases from V and 5 from J, leaving 15 bases between them. The CDR3 covers 15 residues. The germline V gene encodes CDR1 SGDLS and CDR2 YYNGEE.